This T cell receptor (beta chain) was captured by sequencing in a study of spatial heterogeneity in lung cancer (dated by TCRdb to between 2018 and 2021). Context from the whole study: Beta-chain transcripts were consistently detected in greater numbers than alpha-chain transcripts, which likely reflected higher beta-chain transcript abundance. A strong correlation was found between TCR transcript counts in tumor regions and a T cell transcriptional module score from matched bulk RNA-seq. In the raw uncorrected reads, each unique combination of TCR and UMI appeared more than ten times on average. At surgery, both alpha and beta chains were TCR-sequenced in over 200 tumor regions, over 61 matched nontumor lung samples and over 50 PBMC samples. Nonsynonymous mutation counts, determined by whole-exome sequencing of tumor tissue, were related to TCR repertoire features. In non-small cell lung cancer, the study quantitatively compared TCR alpha and beta repertoires across several tumor regions, matched nontumor lung, and blood.

Library preparation was by 5' RACE. Sequencing took place on a NextSeq 500. The TCR library protocol attached a unique molecular identifier to each TCR cDNA molecule to allow correction of PCR and sequencing errors. Turning to the authors' computational methods: TCR identification, UMI-based error correction and CDR3 extraction were all carried out with Decombinator tools. Expanded TCRs were defined as those above a frequency of 2 per 1,000, corresponding to the top 1% of the tumor frequency distribution. Expanded tumor TCRs statistically deemed absent (corrected P<0.05) from at least one tumor region were classed as regional, and all other expanded tumor TCRs were classed as ubiquitous. Each repertoire was subsampled 100 times to 5,000 TCRs, after which Renyi diversity was computed with the R vegan package. CDR3 similarity networks were constructed using string-kernel similarity of amino acid triplets, with links drawn between CDR3s whose pairwise similarity was above 0.82. The public reads were run again by TCRdb, first through fastp at Q25 and then through MiXCR, and only productive beta chains were kept. Identical CDR3 proteins give one entry, which carries the most common genes and DNA. The authors' filters were not applied to this entry. Present in this sample are some 14,000 distinct CDR3 sequences, less than 6.5% of which were seen just once. The ten largest make up over 8.5% of the sample.

The germline V gene (reference sequence) sets CDR1 to DFQATT and CDR2 to SNEGSKA. The germline V and J ends show losses of 6 bases and 6 bases respectively, and no gene match explains 3 bases of the junction. The CDR3 runs 13 residues from the cysteine to the phenylalanine. Of the read, only the CDR3 DNA is kept; its 39 bases are in frame from base 1. General study outcomes and caveats: Confirming at a functional level the hypothesis that regional TCRs recognize regional mutations was considered to require additional single-cell paired TCR alpha and beta sequencing. The count of ubiquitous expanded TCRs correlated with the count of ubiquitous nonsynonymous mutations, and the count of regional expanded TCRs correlated with the count of regional nonsynonymous mutations. TCR-seq coverage of tumor T cells was estimated at only approximately 7% for alpha chains and 11% to 15% for beta chains. The tumor nonsynonymous mutation count correlated with the number of expanded alpha and beta TCRs within the tumor.

This clonotype was seen at least ten times. This clone's antigen is unknown. Base qualities are not recorded, but no much larger clone differs from it by a single base. This beta chain is a stray sequence in a library constructed for alpha chains; its clone size is not meaningful. Interpreted using the paper, the time point label stands for: sample taken at primary tumor resection. Samples were obtained from 72 patients with early-stage, untreated non-small cell lung cancer from the lung TRACERx cohort. For TCR sequencing, whole RNA was extracted from tumor and nontumor lung tissue, or from cryopreserved PBMC samples, and no cell sorting was done. A patient was chosen for TCR sequencing only when enough RNA was available from at least two tumor regions. A lung pathologist reviewed the tumor and adjacent nontumor lung specimens before the specimens were selected.

This chain joins TRBV20-1 to TRBJ1-6; 9 central bases correspond to TRBD1. The material was lung tumor tissue, obtained at surgery. The source is a female donor with early-stage non-small cell lung cancer. The DNA is TGCAGTGCACAGGGGGCGCTTAATTCACCCCTCCACTTT. Its coded protein is CSAQGALNSPLHF.